The entry that follows covers one T cell receptor (beta chain) sequence. Its antigen has not been determined. One base away there is no much larger clone; base qualities are not given. Interpreted using the paper, the treatment or condition label stands for: allogeneic hematopoietic cell transplantation with graft depleted of TCRalphabeta T cells and CD19 B cells. Transplant recipients were children who received TCRalphabeta/CD19-depleted allogeneic hematopoietic cell grafts. The library was made by PCR. The sequencer listed for this sample is Illumina HiSeq 2500. Molecular barcoding was employed in the preparation of TCR libraries, with unique molecular identifiers being used to normalize TCRbeta repertoire quantification. The public reads were quality trimmed at Q25 with fastp and then assembled into clones with MiXCR by TCRdb, keeping productive beta chains. CDR3 protein sequences are deduplicated, and each keeps its most common genes and DNA. The sample table lists 200,000 to 250,000 distinct CDR3 sequences, under 13% of them with a count of one. The leading ten clones occupy under 30% of the sample.

The data originate from a study of T-cell reconstitution after alpha-beta-depleted transplantation in children listed by TCRdb under 2016. A note on the overall study: T-cell immune reconstitution after TCRalphabeta/CD19-depleted allogeneic hematopoietic cell transplantation in children was quantitatively tracked in the study by means of TCR repertoire profiling. The paper as a whole reports these results and caveats: In some patients, the high TCRbeta diversity seen at day 60 was put down to recipient T cells and intrathymic progenitors that had survived conditioning. The apparently early recovery of alphabetaT-cell counts about two months after transplant reportedly depended on only several hundred rapidly expanded clones that came from non-depleted graft cells. Over the following months the frequencies of hyperexpanded clones went down, and after one year T-cell counts and TCRbeta diversity were mostly credited to newly produced T cells.

The germline ends are 18 bases apart after V is trimmed by 6 bases and J by 7 bases. The CDR3 covers 14 residues, taking in both the cysteine and the phenylalanine. Only the CDR3 DNA is retained, 42 bases long and in frame from the first base. The CDR1 and CDR2 encoded by the germline V gene are SNHLY and FYNNEI. Sequenced here: PBMCs, sampled before TCRalphabeta/CD19-depleted stem cell transplant. The V gene is TRBV2 and the J gene is TRBJ2-5; the D gene lacks a confident call. This clonotype originated in a child under two years old with acute myeloid leukemia, due to receive a stem cell transplant. The DNA reads as follows: TGTGCCAGCAGGGGCGGAAGCGTCTCAGGGACCCAGTACTTC. This codes for CASRGGSVSGTQYF.